This TCR beta chain was retrieved from a study of T-cell reconstitution after alpha-beta-depleted transplantation in children. Library preparation (for TCRbeta) was performed with unique molecular identifiers. A single record per CDR3 protein comes from TCRdb applying MiXCR to the PCR reads. The sample contains approximately 420,000 distinct CDR3 sequences, approximately 11% of which appear only once. This CDR3 contains 14 residues. V dropped 2 bases and J dropped 4 bases, with 11 bases sitting between them. Germline V gene lookup returns CDR1 MDHEN and CDR2 SYDVKM. In this sample, this clonotype turned up a few times.

This rearrangement joins TRBV28 to TRBJ1-2; maybe TRBD1 (6 bases). This material consisted of PBMCs from the stem cell graft donor, taken from the stem cell graft. The clonotype comes from a human donor who donated a stem cell graft to a child with acute myeloid leukemia. The CDR3 DNA follows: TGTGCCAGCAGTTTAGGGGGCGCTGGCTATGGCTACACCTTC. Amino acid sequence: CASSLGGAGYGYTF.